The 3 T cell receptor beta chains reported below all come from one sample, sequenced in a study of shared clonotypes between healthy human individuals. Data came from immunoSEQ multiplex PCR; TCRdb stores just in-frame clones and leaves some out. The sample lists about 1.5 million clones; around 97% were seen once. Sequenced: naive CD4+ T cells sorted from blood. Documented subset: CD45RA+ positively selected. Receptors originate from a man aged 25 to 45 in good health.

V usage is TRBV9 and J usage is TRBJ2-1; 7 nucleotides line up with TRBD2. CDR1 SGDLS and CDR2 YYNGEE come from the germline V gene. Trimming removed 0 bases from V and 11 bases from J; junction bases left unmatched: 2. There are 12 residues in the CDR3. In nucleotides, the CDR3 is TGTGCCAGCAGCGTAGTGGGAGGGAAGCAGTTCTTC. Translated, it gives CASSVVGGKQFF. The whole variable domain, remainder taken from reference TRBV9 and TRBJ2-1, is DSGVTQTPKHLITATGQRVTLRCSPRSGDLSVYWYQQSLDQGLQFLIQYYNGEERAKGNILERFSAQQFPDLHSELNLSSLELGDSALYFCASSVVGGKQFFGPGTRLTVL.

The chain has TRBV6-1 and TRBJ2-7; D unclear. V lost 9 bases and J lost 0, with 15 bases in between. This CDR3 has 14 amino acids. CDR1 MNHNS and CDR2 SASEGT come from the germline V gene. CDR3 region: CASTTDRTSYEQYF. The CDR3 bases are TGTGCCAGTACAACGGACCGTACCTCCTACGAGCAGTACTTC.

This clone has a single count. The chain combines TRBV5-1 with TRBJ2-2, with TRBD1 identical over 9 bases. This CDR3 is built from 16 residues. V was pared by 5 bases and J by 4 bases, with 9 bases of the junction left unmatched. Per the germline V gene, CDR1 is SGHRS and CDR2 is YFSETQ. The CDR3 here is CASSPRGTGTTGELFF. Here the CDR3 DNA reads TGCGCCAGCAGTCCGAGGGGGACAGGGACCACCGGGGAGCTGTTTTTT.